This T cell receptor (beta chain) comes out of a study of blood T cell repertoires in COVID-19 (dated by TCRdb to 2018 to 2021). Study-wide context: Samples covering the acute and convalescent phases of COVID-19 were provided by collaborators in the United States, Italy and Spain. The material from the prospective study consisted of cDNA or gDNA derived from T cells, B-cell-depleted T cells, or PBMCs. Deeply sampled blood TCRbeta repertoires from subjects exposed to, actively infected with, or recovered from COVID-19 were included in the dataset. The repertoires were released in a freely available public database intended as a resource for research on the immune response to SARS-CoV-2. Samples came from the ongoing ImmuneRACE study (first 160 participants) plus 1,254 subjects from 6 global collaborators. A de-identified subject ID, COVID-19 status, age in years and sex were almost always included in the sample metadata. Where HLA class I and class II types were available, the types were taken from metadata supplied by the sample provider, not from assay-based typing.

On the study overall, not on this receptor specifically: The amount of clinical and demographic metadata varied by source and participant and was provided uncurated.

On this clone: Its binding antigen is unknown. It has no much larger one-base neighbor in the sample; base qualities were not kept.

TCRbeta CDR3 regions were amplified from genomic DNA using the immunoSEQ Assay, a bias-controlled multiplex PCR. The paper's processing steps were these. The number of nucleated cells in each sample was estimated from the amplification of reference gene primers within the assay. To quantify the absolute abundance of each unique TCRbeta CDR3 rearrangement, sequence reads were collapsed and filtered. For each sample, productive Simpson clonality was calculated by taking the square root of Simpson's diversity index across productive rearrangements. Entries here come from immuneACCESS through TCRdb and include only in-frame sequences with V and J called. Some clones fail to appear in such tables; in the studies checked, an unresolved V gene covers under half of the shortfall, and the cause of the remainder is unknown. V and J calls plus clone size are reproduced from that table; the DNA served to infer D and trimming. Within this sample are about 270,000 clones, with 81% of them counted one time only. Around 3.2% of the sample goes to the ten largest clones.

Each collaborating institution followed its own protocols to collect whole blood in K2EDTA tubes. Collaborator samples were shipped for TCRbeta analysis as frozen whole blood, isolated PBMCs, or DNA extracted from either sample type. V loses 1 base of germline sequence and J loses 0 bases, and the interval between the two ends is 6 bases. Counted from cysteine to phenylalanine, this CDR3 has 13 amino acids. CDR3 DNA is the only sequence kept; it has 39 bases, read in frame from the first base. CDR1 is given as GTSNPN and CDR2 as SVGIG, both from the germline V gene (reference sequence). Recombination connected TRBV30 to TRBJ1-1; the D segment cannot be called with confidence. Sequencing was done on a sample of peripheral blood. The sequence was obtained from a woman in her sixties with active or convalescent COVID-19. The sequence in DNA is TGTGCCTGGAGTGGGCAGATGAACACTGAAGCTTTCTTT. Its protein product is CAWSGQMNTEAFF.